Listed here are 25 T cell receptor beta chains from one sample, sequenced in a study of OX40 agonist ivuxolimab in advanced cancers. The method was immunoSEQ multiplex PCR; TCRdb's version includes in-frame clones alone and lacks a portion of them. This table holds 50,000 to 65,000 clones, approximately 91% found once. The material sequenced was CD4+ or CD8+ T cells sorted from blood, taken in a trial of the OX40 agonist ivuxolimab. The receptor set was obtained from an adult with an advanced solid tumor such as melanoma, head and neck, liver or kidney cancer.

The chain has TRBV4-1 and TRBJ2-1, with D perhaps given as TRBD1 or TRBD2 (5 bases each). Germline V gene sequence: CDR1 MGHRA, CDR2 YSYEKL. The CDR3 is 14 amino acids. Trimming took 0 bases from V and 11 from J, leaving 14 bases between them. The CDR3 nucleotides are TGCGCCAGCAGCCAAGATTATGGGGGTCTCAAGCAGTTCTTC. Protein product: CASSQDYGGLKQFF.

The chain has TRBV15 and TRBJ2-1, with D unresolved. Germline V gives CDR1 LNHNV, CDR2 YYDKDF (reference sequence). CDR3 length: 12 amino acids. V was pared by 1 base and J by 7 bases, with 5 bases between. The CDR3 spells CATSRVPNEQFF. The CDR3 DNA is TGTGCCACCAGCAGAGTCCCAAATGAGCAGTTCTTC.

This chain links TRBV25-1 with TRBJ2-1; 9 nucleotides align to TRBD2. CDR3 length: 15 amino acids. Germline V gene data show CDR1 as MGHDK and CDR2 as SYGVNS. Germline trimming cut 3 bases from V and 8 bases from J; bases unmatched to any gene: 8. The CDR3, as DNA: TGTGCCAGCAGTGACAGCGATAGCGGGAGTTATGAGCAGTTCTTC. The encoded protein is CASSDSDSGSYEQFF.

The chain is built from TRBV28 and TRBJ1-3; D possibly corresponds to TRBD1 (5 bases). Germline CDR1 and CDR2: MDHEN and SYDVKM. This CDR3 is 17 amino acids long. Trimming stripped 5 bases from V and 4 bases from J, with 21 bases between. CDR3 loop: CASSPFPTGGVGNTIYF. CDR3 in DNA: TGTGCCAGCAGTCCATTCCCCACCGGGGGGGTAGGAAACACCATATATTTT.

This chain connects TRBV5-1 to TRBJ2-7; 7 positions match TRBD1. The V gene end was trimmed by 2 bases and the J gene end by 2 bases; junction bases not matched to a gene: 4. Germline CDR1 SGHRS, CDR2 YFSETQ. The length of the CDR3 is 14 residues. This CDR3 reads CASSLTGTAYEQYF. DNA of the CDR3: TGCGCCAGCAGCTTAACAGGGACAGCCTACGAGCAGTACTTC.

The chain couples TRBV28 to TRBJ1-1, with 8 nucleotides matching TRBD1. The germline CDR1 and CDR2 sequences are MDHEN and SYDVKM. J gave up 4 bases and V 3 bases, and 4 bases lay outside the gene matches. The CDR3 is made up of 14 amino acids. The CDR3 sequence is CASSLTGVGTEAFF. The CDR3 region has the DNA TGTGCCAGCAGTTTGACAGGGGTGGGCACTGAAGCTTTCTTT.

The CDR3 spells CASSLAGRGDEQYF. In nucleotides, the CDR3 is TGCGCCAGCAGCTTGGCCGGACGCGGGGACGAGCAGTACTTC. The chain has TRBV5-1 and TRBJ2-7, with D maybe TRBD2 (6 bases). The ends were cut back, 0 bases at V and 5 bases at J, with 12 bases in the middle. The germline gives CDR1 SGHRS, CDR2 YFSETQ. The CDR3 contains 14 residues.

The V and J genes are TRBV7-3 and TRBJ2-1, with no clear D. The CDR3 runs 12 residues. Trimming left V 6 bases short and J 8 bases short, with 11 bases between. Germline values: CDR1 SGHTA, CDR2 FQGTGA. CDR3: CASSYSIHEQFF. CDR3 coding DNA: TGTGCCAGCAGTTATAGTATCCATGAGCAGTTCTTC.

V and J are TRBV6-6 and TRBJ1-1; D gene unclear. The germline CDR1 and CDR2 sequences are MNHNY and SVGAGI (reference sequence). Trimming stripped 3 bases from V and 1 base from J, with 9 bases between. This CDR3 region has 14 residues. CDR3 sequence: CASSYNIANTEAFF. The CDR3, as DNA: TGTGCCAGCAGTTATAACATAGCGAACACTGAAGCTTTCTTT.

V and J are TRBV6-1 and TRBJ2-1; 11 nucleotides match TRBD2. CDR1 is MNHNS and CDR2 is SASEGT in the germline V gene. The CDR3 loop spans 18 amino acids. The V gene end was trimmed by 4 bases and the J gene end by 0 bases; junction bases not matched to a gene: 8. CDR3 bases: TGTGCCAGCAGTGCTCCGTCTAGCGGGAGGAGCTCCTACAATGAGCAGTTCTTC. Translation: CASSAPSSGRSSYNEQFF.

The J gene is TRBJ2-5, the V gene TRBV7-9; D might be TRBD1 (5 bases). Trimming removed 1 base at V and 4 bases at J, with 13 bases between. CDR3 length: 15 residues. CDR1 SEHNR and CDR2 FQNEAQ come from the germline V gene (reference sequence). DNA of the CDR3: TGTGCCAGCAGCTTAGACTACGGCCAGGGAGAGACCCAGTACTTC. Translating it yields CASSLDYGQGETQYF.

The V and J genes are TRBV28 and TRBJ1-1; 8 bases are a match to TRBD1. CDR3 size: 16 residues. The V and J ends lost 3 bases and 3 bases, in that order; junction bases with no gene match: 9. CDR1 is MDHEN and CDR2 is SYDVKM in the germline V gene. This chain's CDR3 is CASSFPLGQGYTEAFF. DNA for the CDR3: TGTGCCAGCAGTTTCCCCCTAGGACAGGGTTACACTGAAGCTTTCTTT.

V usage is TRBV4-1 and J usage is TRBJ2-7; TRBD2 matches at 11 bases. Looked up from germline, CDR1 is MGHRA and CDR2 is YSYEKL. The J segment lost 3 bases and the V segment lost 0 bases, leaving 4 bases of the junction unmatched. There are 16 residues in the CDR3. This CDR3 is CASSQEGLAGGYEQYF. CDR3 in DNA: TGCGCCAGCAGCCAAGAAGGGCTAGCGGGAGGCTACGAGCAGTACTTC.

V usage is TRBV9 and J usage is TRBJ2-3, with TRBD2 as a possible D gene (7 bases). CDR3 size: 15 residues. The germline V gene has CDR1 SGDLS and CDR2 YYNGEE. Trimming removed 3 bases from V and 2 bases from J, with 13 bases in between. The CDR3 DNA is TGTGCCAGCAGCGCGAGGGGGGGATCCACAGATACGCAGTATTTT. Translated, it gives CASSARGGSTDTQYF. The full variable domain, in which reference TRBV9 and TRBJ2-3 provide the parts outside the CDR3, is DSGVTQTPKHLITATGQRVTLRCSPRSGDLSVYWYQQSLDQGLQFLIQYYNGEERAKGNILERFSAQQFPDLHSELNLSSLELGDSALYFCASSARGGSTDTQYFGPGTRLTVL.

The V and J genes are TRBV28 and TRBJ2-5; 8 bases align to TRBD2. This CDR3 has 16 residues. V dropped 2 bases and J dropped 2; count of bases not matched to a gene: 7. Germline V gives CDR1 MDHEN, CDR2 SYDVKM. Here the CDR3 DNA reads TGTGCCAGCAGTTTAAATTTAGCGGGAATGCAAGAGACCCAGTACTTC. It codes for CASSLNLAGMQETQYF.

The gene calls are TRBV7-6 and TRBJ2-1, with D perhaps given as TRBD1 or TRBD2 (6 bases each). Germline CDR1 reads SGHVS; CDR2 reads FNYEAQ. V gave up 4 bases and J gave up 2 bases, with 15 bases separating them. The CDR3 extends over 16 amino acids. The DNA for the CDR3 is TGTGCCAGCAGCTCGGGGACCGGGGGCGCCTACAATGAGCAGTTCTTC. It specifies CASSSGTGGAYNEQFF.

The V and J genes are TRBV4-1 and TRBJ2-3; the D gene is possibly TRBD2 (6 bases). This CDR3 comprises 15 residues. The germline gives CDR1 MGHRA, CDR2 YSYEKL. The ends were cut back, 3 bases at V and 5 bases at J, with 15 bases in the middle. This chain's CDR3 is CASSQSPGAGDTQYF. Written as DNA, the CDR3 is TGCGCCAGCAGCCAGTCTCCAGGAGCGGGAGATACGCAGTATTTT.

The CDR3 DNA reads TGTGCCGGACAGGGCTTTGAGACCCAGTACTTC. It specifies CAGQGFETQYF. The V and J genes are TRBV30 and TRBJ2-5; TRBD1 matches 8 bases. Germline-derived CDR1 and CDR2 are GTSNPN and SVGIG (reference sequence). The CDR3 consists of 11 residues. V dropped 8 bases and J dropped 5; count of bases not matched to a gene: 4.

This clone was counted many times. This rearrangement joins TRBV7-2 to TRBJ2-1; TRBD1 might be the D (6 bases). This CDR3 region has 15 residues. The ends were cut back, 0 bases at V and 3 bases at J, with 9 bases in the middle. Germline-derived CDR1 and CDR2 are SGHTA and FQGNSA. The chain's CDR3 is CASSLAGAGYNEQFF. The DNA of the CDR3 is TGTGCCAGCAGCTTAGCGGGGGCCGGCTACAATGAGCAGTTCTTC.

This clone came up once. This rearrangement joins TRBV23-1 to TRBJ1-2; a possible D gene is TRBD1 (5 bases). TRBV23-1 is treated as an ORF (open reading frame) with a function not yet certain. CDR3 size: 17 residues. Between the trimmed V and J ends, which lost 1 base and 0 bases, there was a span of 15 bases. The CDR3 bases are TGCGCCAGCAGTCAATGGTGTTGGGGGGACGCTAACTATGGCTACACCTTC. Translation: CASSQWCWGDANYGYTF.

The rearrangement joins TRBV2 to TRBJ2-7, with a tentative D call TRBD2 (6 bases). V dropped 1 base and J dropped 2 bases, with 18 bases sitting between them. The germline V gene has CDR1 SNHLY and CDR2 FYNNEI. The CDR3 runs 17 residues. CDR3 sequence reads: CASSEEPAGFRPYEQYF. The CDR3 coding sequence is TGTGCCAGCAGTGAAGAACCGGCGGGGTTTCGACCCTACGAGCAGTACTTC.

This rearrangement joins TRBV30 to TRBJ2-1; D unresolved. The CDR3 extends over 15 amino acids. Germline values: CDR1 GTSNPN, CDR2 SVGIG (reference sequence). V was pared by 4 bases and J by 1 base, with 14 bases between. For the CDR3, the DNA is TGTGCCTGGATCGATCCCGGGTTTTCCTACAATGAGCAGTTCTTC. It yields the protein CAWIDPGFSYNEQFF.

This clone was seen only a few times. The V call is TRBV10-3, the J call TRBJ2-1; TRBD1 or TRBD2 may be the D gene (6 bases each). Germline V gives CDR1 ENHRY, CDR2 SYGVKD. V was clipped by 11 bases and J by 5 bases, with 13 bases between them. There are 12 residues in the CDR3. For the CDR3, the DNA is TGTGCCTCAGAGAGGGGGGACAATGAGCAGTTCTTC. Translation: CASERGDNEQFF.

The CDR3 DNA reads as TGTGCCAGCAGCGGGCGACAAGCTAACACTTACGAGCAGTACTTC. This encodes CASSGRQANTYEQYF. The rearrangement joins TRBV9 to TRBJ2-7; the D is unclear. Trimming took off 3 bases at V and 4 bases at J, with 17 bases between the two ends. Germline CDR1 and CDR2: SGDLS and YYNGEE. This CDR3 region has 15 residues.

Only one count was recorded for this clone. This chain's CDR3 is CASSLDSNYGYTF. DNA for the CDR3: TGTGCCAGCAGCTTAGACTCGAACTATGGCTACACCTTC. The chain links TRBV11-3 to TRBJ1-2; D not certain. Germline V CDR1 and CDR2: SGHNT, YENEEA. There are 13 residues in the CDR3. V was shortened by 0 bases and J by 2 bases, with 4 bases between the two germline ends. The full variable domain, rest sourced from reference TRBV11-3 and TRBJ1-2, is EAGVVQSPRYKIIEKKQPVAFWCNPISGHNTLYWYLQNLGQGPELLIRYENEEAVDDSQLPKDRFSAERLKGVDSTLKIQPAELGDSAVYLCASSLDSNYGYTFGSGTRLTVV.